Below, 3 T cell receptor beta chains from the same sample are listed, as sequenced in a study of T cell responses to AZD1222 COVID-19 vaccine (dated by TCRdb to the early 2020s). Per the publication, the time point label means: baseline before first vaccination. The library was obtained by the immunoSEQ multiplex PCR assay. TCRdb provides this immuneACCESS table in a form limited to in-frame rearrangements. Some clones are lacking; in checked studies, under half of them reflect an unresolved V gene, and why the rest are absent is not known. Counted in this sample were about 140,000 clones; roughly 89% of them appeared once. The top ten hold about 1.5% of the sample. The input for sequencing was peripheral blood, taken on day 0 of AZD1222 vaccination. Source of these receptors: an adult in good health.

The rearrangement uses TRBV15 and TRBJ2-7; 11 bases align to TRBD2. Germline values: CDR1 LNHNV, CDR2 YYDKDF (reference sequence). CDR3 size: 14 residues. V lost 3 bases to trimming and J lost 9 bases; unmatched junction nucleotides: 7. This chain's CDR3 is CATSSTSGSGWQYF. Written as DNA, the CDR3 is TGTGCCACCAGCAGTACTAGCGGGAGTGGTTGGCAGTACTTC.

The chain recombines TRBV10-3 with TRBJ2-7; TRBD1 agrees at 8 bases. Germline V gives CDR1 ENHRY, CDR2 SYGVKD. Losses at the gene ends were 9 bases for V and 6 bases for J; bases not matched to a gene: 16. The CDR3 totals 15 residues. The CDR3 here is CAIALGQGKTGEQYF. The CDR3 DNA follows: TGTGCCATAGCACTCGGACAGGGCAAAACCGGCGAGCAGTACTTC.

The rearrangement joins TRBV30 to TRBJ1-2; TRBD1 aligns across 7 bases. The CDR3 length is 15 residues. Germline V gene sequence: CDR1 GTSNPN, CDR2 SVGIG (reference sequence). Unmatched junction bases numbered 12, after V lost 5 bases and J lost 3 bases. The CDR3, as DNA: TGTGCCTGGGCCGTGACAGGGTCAGGCTACTATGGCTACACCTTC. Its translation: CAWAVTGSGYYGYTF.